This T cell receptor (beta chain) came from a study of T cell changes during pregnancy in multiple sclerosis. CDR3 size: 16 residues. J was trimmed by 4 bases and V by 4 bases; bases with no gene match: 8. Germline V gene lookup returns CDR1 MDHEN and CDR2 SYDVKM. Data came from immunoSEQ multiplex PCR; TCRdb stores just in-frame clones and leaves some out. The table shows some 100,000 clones, with 85% to 95% occurring only once. This TCR was sampled from a female donor with multiple sclerosis, enrolled in a pregnancy study. V usage is TRBV28 and J usage is TRBJ2-1, with TRBD1 matching 9 bases. This sample comprised peripheral blood, obtained before pregnancy. The CDR3 sequence is CASSSSQGAKYNEQFF. The CDR3, as DNA: TGTGCCAGCAGTTCTTCACAGGGGGCGAAGTACAATGAGCAGTTCTTC.